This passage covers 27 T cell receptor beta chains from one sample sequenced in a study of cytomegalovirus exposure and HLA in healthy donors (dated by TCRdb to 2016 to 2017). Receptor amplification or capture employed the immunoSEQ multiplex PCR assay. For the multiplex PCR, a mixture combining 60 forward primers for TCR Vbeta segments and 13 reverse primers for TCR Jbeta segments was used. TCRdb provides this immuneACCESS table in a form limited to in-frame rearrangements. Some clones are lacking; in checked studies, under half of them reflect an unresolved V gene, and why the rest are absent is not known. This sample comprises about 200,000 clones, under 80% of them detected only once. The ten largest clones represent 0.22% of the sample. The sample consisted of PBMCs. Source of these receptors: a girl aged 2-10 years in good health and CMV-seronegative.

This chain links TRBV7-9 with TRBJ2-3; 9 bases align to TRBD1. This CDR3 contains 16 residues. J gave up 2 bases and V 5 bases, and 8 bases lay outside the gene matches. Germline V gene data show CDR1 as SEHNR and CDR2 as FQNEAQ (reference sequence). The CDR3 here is CASSPYDRGDTDTQYF. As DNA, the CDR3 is TGTGCCAGCAGCCCCTATGACAGGGGGGACACAGATACGCAGTATTTT.

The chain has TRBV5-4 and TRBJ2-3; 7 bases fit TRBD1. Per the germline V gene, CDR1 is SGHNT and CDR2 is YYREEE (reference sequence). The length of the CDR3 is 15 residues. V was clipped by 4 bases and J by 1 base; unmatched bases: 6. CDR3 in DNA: TGTGCCAGCAGCGGATACAGGGGCGGCACAGATACGCAGTATTTT. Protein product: CASSGYRGGTDTQYF.

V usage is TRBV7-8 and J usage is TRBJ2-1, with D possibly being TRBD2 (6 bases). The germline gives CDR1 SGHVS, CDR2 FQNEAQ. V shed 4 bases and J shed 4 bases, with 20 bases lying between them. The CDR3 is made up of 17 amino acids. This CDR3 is CASSSNGDSGFYNEQFF. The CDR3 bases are TGTGCCAGCAGCTCGAATGGGGACTCAGGATTTTACAATGAGCAGTTCTTC. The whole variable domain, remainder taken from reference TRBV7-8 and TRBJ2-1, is GAGVSQSPRYKVAKRGQDVALRCDPISGHVSLFWYQQALGQGPEFLTYFQNEAQLDKSGLPSDRFFAERPEGSVSTLKIQRTQQEDSAVYLCASSSNGDSGFYNEQFFGPGTRLTVL.

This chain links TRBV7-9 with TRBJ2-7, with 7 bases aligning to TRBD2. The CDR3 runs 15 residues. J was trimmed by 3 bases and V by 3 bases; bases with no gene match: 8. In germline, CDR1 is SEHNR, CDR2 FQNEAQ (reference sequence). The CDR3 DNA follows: TGTGCCAGCAGCTTTGGGGGGGGAAAGGGCTACGAGCAGTACTTC. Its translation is CASSFGGGKGYEQYF. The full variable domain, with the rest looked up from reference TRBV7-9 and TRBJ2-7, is DTGVSQNPRHKITKRGQNVTFRCDPISEHNRLYWYRQTLGQGPEFLTYFQNEAQLEKSRLLSDRFSAERPKGSFSTLEIQRTEQGDSAMYLCASSFGGGKGYEQYFGPGTRLTVT.

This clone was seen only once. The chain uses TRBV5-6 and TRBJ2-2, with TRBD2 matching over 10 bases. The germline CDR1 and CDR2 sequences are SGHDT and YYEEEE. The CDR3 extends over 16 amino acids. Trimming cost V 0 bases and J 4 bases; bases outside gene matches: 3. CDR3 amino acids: CASSLGLAGVTGELFF. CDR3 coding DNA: TGTGCCAGCAGCTTGGGGCTAGCGGGAGTCACCGGGGAGCTGTTTTTT. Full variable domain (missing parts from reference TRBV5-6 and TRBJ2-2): DAGVTQSPTHLIKTRGQQVTLRCSPKSGHDTVSWYQQALGQGPQFIFQYYEEEERQRGNFPDRFSGHQFPNYSSELNVNALLLGDSALYLCASSLGLAGVTGELFFGEGSRLTVL.

DNA of the CDR3: TGCGCCAGCAGCTTACCCGACAGGACCTACGAGCAGTACTTC. This translates into CASSLPDRTYEQYF. J is TRBJ2-7 and V is TRBV5-1, with D tentatively TRBD1 (6 bases). The germline gives CDR1 SGHRS, CDR2 YFSETQ. CDR3 size: 14 residues. V lost 2 bases, J lost 2 bases, and 11 bases lay in between.

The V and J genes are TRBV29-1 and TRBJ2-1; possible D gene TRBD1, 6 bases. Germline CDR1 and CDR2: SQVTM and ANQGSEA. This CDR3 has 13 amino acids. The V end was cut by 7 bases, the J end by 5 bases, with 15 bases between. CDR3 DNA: TGCAGCGCCGGTCGCAGGGGCAACAATGAGCAGTTCTTC. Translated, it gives CSAGRRGNNEQFF.

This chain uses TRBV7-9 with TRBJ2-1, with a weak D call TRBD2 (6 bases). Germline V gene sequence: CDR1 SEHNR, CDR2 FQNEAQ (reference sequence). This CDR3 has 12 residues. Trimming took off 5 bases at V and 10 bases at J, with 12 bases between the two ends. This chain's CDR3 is CASSLGGGEQFF. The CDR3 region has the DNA TGTGCCAGCAGCCTCGGGGGAGGCGAGCAGTTCTTC.

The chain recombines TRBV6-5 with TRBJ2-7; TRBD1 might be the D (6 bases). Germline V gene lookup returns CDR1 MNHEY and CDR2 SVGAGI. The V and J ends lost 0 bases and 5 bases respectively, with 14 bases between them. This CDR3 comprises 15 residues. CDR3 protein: CASSYSKYGGNEQYF. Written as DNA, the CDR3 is TGTGCCAGCAGTTACTCGAAGTATGGGGGCAACGAGCAGTACTTC.

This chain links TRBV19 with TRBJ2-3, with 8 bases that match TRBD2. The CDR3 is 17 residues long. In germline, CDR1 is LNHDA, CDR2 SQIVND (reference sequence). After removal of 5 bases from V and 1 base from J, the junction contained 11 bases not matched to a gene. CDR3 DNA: TGTGCCAGTAGTCCACTGGGACTAGTAAGTCGCACAGATACGCAGTATTTT. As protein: CASSPLGLVSRTDTQYF.

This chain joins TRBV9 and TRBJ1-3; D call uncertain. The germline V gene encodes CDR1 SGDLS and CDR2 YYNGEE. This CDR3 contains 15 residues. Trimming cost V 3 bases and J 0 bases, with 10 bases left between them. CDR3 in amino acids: CASSGSGYSGNTIYF. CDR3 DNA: TGTGCCAGCAGCGGATCAGGCTACTCTGGAAACACCATATATTTT.

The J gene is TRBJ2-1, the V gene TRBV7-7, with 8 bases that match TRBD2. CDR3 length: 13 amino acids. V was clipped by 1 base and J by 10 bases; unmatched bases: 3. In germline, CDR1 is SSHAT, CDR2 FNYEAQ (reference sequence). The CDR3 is CASSLGLAGEQFF. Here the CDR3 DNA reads TGTGCCAGCAGCTTAGGGTTAGCGGGAGAGCAGTTCTTC.

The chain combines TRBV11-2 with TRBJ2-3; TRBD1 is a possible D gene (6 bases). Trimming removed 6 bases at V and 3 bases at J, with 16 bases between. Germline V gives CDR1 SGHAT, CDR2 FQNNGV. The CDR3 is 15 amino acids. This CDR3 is CASSPRQAFTDTQYF. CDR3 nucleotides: TGTGCCAGCAGTCCTCGACAGGCCTTTACAGATACGCAGTATTTT. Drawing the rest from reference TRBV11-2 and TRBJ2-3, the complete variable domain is EAGVAQSPRYKIIEKRQSVAFWCNPISGHATLYWYQQILGQGPKLLIQFQNNGVVDDSQLPKDRFSAERLKGVDSTLKIQPAKLEDSAVYLCASSPRQAFTDTQYFGPGTRLTVL.

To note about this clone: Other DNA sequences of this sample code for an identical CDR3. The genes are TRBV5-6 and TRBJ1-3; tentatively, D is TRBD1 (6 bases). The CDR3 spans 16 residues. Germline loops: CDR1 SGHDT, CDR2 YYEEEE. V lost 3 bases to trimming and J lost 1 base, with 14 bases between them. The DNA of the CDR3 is TGTGCCAGCAGCTATATCTACAGGGCTTCTGGAAACACCATATATTTT. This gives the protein CASSYIYRASGNTIYF.

The CDR3 nucleotides read TGTGCCAGCAGCTTTTGGGTATCGGGGAACTATGGCTACACCTTC. Its translation is CASSFWVSGNYGYTF. V usage is TRBV5-4 and J usage is TRBJ1-2; D remains ambiguous. Germline-derived CDR1 and CDR2 are SGHNT and YYREEE (reference sequence). The CDR3 has 15 residues. V was cut by 2 bases and J by 2 bases, with 13 bases left in between.

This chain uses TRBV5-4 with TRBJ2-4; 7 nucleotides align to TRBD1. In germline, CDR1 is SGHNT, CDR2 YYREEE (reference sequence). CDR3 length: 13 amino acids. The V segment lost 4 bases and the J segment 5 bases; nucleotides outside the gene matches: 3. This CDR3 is CASSPGTENIQYF. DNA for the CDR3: TGTGCCAGCAGCCCCGGGACAGAAAACATTCAGTACTTC.

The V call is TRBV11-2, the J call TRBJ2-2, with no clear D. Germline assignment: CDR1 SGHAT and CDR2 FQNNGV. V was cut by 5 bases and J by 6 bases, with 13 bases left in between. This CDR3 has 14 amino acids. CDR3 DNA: TGTGCCAGCAGCCCAACAAACCGCCCCGGGGAGCTGTTTTTT. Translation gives CASSPTNRPGELFF.

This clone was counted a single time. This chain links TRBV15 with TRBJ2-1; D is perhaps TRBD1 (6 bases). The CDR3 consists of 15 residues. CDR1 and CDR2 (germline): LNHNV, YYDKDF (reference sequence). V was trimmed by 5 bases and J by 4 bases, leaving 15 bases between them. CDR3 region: CATSPQGLGYNEQFF. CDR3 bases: TGTGCCACCAGCCCCCAGGGGCTGGGATACAATGAGCAGTTCTTC.

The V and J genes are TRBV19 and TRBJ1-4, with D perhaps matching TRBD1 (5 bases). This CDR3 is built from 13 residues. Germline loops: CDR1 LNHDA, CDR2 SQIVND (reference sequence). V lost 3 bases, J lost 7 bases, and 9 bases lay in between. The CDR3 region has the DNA TGTGCCAGTAGTATCAGGGCTTCTGAAAAACTGTTTTTT. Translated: CASSIRASEKLFF. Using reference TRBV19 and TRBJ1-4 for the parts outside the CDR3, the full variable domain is DGGITQSPKYLFRKEGQNVTLSCEQNLNHDAMYWYRQDPGQGLRLIYYSQIVNDFQKGDIAEGYSVSREKKESFPLTVTSAQKNPTAFYLCASSIRASEKLFFGSGTQLSVL.

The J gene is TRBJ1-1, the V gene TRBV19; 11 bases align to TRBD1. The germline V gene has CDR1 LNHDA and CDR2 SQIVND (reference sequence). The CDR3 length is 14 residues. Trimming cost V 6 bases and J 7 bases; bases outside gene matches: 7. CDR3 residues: CASSSGQGAGEAFF. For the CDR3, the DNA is TGTGCCAGTAGCTCAGGACAGGGGGCGGGTGAAGCTTTCTTT.

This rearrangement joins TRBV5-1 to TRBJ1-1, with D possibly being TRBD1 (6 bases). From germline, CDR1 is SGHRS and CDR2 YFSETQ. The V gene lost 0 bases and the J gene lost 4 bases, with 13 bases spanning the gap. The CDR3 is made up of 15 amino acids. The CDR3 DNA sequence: TGCGCCAGCAGCTTGGAGGCAGGGGCGCTCACTGAAGCTTTCTTT. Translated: CASSLEAGALTEAFF. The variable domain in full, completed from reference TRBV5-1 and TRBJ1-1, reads KAGVTQTPRYLIKTRGQQVTLSCSPISGHRSVSWYQQTPGQGLQFLFEYFSETQRNKGNFPGRFSGRQFSNSRSEMNVSTLELGDSALYLCASSLEAGALTEAFFGQGTRLTVV.

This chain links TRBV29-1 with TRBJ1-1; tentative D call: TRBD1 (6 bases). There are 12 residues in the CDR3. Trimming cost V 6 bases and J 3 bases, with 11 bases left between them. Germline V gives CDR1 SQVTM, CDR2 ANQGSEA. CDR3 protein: CSVGGRDTEAFF. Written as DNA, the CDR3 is TGCAGCGTAGGGGGTAGGGACACTGAAGCTTTCTTT. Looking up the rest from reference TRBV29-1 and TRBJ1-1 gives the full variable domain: SAVISQKPSRDICQRGTSLTIQCQVDSQVTMMFWYRQQPGQSLTLIATANQGSEATYESGFVIDKFPISRPNLTFSTLTVSNMSPEDSSIYLCSVGGRDTEAFFGQGTRLTVV.

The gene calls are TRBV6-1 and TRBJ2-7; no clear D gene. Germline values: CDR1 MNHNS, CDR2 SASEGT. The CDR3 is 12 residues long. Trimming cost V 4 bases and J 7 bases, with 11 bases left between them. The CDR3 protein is CASSVRMREQYF. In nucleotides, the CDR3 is TGTGCCAGCAGTGTCCGAATGCGGGAGCAGTACTTC.

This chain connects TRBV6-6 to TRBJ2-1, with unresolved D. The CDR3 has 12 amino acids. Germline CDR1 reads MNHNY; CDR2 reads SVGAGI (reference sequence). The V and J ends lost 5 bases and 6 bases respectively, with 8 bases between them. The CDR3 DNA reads TGTGCCAGCAGTCTTCCTAGCAATGAGCAGTTCTTC. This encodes CASSLPSNEQFF.

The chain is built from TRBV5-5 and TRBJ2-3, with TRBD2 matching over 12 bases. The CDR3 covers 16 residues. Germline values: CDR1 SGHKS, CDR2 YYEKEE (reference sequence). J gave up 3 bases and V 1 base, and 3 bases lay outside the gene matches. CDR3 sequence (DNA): TGTGCCAGCAGCTTGACTAGCGGGAGGTTGACAGATACGCAGTATTTT. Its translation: CASSLTSGRLTDTQYF.

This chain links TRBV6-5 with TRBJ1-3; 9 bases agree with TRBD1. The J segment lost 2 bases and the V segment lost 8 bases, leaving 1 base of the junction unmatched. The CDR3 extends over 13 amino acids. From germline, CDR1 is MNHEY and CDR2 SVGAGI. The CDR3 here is CASGDRAGNTIYF. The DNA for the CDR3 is TGTGCCAGCGGGGACAGGGCTGGAAACACCATATATTTT.

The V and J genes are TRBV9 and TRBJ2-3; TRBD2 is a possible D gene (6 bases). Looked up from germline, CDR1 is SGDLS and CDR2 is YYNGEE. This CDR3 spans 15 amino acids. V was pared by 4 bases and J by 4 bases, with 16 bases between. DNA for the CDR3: TGTGCCAGCAGCCCCCTCATTGGGGGGTCAGATACGCAGTATTTT. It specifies CASSPLIGGSDTQYF.